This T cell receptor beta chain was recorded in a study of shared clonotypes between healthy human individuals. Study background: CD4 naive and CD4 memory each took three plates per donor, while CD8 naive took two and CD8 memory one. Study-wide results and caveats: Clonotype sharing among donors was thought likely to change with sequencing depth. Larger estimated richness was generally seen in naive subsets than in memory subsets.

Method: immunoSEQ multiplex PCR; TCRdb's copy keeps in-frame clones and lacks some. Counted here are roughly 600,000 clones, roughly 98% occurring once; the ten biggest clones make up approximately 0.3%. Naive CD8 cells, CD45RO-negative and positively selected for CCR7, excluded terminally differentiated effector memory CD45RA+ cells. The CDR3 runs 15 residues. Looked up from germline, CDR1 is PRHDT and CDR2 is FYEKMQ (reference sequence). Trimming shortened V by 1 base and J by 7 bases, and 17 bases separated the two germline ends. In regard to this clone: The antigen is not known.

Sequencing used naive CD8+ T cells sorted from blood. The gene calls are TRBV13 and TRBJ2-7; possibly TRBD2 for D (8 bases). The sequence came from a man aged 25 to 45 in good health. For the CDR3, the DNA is TGTGCCAGCAGCTTAGAGGGGGCGGGAGGAGAAGAGCAGTACTTC. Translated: CASSLEGAGGEEQYF.